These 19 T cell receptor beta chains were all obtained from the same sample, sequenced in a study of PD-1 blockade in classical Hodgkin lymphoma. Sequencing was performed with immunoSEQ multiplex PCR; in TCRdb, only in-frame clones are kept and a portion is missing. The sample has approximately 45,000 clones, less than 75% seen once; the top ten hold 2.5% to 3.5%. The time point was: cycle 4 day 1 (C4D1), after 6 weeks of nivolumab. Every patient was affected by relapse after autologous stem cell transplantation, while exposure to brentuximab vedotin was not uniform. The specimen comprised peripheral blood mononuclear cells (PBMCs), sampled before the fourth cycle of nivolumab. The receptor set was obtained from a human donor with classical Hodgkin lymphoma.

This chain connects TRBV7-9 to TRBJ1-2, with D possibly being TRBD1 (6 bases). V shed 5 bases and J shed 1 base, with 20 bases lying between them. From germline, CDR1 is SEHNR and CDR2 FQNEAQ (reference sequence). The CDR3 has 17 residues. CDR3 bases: TGTGCCAGCAGCGCCAGAGAGGGCAGGGGTAATAACTATGGCTACACCTTC. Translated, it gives CASSAREGRGNNYGYTF.

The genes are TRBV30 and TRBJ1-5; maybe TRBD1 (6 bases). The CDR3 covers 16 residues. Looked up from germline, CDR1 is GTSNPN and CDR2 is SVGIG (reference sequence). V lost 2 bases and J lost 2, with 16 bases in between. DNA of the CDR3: TGTGCCTGGAGTCCGACGGGGGGCCGGGGCAATCAGCCCCAGCATTTT. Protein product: CAWSPTGGRGNQPQHF.

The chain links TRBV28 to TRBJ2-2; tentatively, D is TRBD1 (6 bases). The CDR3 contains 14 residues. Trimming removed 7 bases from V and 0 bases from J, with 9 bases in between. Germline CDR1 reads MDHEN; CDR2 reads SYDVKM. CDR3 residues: CASIGGSNTGELFF. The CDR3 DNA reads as TGTGCCAGCATAGGGGGATCGAACACCGGGGAGCTGTTTTTT.

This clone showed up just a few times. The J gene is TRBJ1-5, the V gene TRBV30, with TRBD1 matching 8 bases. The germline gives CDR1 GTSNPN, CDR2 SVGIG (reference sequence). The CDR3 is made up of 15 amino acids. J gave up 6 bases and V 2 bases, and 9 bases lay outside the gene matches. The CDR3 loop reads CAWSRGQVDFQPQHF. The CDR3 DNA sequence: TGTGCCTGGAGTCGGGGACAGGTTGATTTTCAGCCCCAGCATTTT. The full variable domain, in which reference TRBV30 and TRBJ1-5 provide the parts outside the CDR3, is SQTIHQWPATLVQPVGSPLSLECTVEGTSNPNLYWYRQAAGRGLQLLFYSVGIGQISSEVPQNLSASRPQDRQFILSSKKLLLSDSGFYLCAWSRGQVDFQPQHFGDGTRLSIL.

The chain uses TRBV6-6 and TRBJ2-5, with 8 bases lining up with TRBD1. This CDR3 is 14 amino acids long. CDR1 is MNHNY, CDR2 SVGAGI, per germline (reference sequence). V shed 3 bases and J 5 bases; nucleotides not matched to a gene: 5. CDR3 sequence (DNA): TGTGCCAGCAGTTATACAGGGGGAGAGGAGACCCAGTACTTC. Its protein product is CASSYTGGEETQYF.

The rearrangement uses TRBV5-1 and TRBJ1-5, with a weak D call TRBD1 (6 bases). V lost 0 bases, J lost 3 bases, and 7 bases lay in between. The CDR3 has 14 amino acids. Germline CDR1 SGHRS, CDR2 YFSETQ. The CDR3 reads CASSLGGPNQPQHF. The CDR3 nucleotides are TGCGCCAGCAGCTTGGGGGGGCCCAATCAGCCCCAGCATTTT.

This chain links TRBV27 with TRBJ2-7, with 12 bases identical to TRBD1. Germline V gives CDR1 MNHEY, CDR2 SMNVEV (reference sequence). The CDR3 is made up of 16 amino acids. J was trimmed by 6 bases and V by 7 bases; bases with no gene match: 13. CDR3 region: CASKVTTGTGGGEQYF. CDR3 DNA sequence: TGTGCCAGCAAAGTAACGACCGGGACAGGGGGCGGCGAGCAGTACTTC.

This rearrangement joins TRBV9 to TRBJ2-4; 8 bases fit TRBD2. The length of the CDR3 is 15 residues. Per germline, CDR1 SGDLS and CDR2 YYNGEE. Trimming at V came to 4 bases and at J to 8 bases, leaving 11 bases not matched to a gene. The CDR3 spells CASSQVGGALDIQYF. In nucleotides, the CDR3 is TGTGCCAGCAGCCAAGTCGGGGGGGCCCTCGACATTCAGTACTTC.

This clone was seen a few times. The CDR3 nucleotides are TGTGCCAGCACCCCAGAAGGGGGGTCCTACGAGCAGTACTTC. Residues: CASTPEGGSYEQYF. V and J are TRBV2 and TRBJ2-7; the D call may be TRBD1 or TRBD2 (6 bases each). Germline-derived CDR1 and CDR2 are SNHLY and FYNNEI. The CDR3 is made up of 14 amino acids. V shed 7 bases and J shed 1 base, with 14 bases lying between them.

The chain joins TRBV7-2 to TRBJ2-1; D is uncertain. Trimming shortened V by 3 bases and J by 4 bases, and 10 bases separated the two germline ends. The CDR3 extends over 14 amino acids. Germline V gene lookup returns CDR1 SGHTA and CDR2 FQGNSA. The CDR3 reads CASSFSMEYNEQFF. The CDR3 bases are TGTGCCAGCAGCTTCTCCATGGAGTACAATGAGCAGTTCTTC. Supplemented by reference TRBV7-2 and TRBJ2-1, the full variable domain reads GAGVSQSPSNKVTEKGKDVELRCDPISGHTALYWYRQSLGQGLEFLIYFQGNSAPDKSGLPSDRFSAERTGGSVSTLTIQRTQQEDSAVYLCASSFSMEYNEQFFGPGTRLTVL.

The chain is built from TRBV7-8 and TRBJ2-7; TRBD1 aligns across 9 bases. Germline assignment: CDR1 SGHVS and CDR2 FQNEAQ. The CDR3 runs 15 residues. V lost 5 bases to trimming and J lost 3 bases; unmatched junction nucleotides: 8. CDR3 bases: TGTGCCAGCAGCCGACTGACAGGGGGTGGCTACGAGCAGTACTTC. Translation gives CASSRLTGGGYEQYF. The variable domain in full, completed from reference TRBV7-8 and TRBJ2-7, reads GAGVSQSPRYKVAKRGQDVALRCDPISGHVSLFWYQQALGQGPEFLTYFQNEAQLDKSGLPSDRFFAERPEGSVSTLKIQRTQQEDSAVYLCASSRLTGGGYEQYFGPGTRLTVT.

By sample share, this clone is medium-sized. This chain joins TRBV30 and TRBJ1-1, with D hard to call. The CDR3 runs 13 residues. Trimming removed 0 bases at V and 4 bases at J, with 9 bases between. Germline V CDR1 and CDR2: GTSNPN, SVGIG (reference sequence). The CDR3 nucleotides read TGTGCCTGGAGTGTCGAGGGAGTCACTGAAGCTTTCTTT. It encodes CAWSVEGVTEAFF.

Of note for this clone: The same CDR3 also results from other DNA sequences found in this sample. The CDR3 nucleotides are TGTGCCAGCAGCCCCCGGGATACGCAGTATTTT. It yields the protein CASSPRDTQYF. The V gene is TRBV11-2, the J gene TRBJ2-3; D remains unclear. The V gene lost 5 bases and the J gene lost 6 bases, with 6 bases spanning the gap. This CDR3 is 11 amino acids long. Germline lookup yields CDR1 SGHAT and CDR2 FQNNGV. Variable domain in full (rest from reference TRBV11-2 and TRBJ2-3): EAGVAQSPRYKIIEKRQSVAFWCNPISGHATLYWYQQILGQGPKLLIQFQNNGVVDDSQLPKDRFSAERLKGVDSTLKIQPAKLEDSAVYLCASSPRDTQYFGPGTRLTVL.

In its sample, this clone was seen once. The CDR3: CASSAIWNTEAFF. In nucleotides, the CDR3 is TGTGCCAGCTCAGCGATATGGAACACTGAAGCTTTCTTT. V usage is TRBV18 and J usage is TRBJ1-1, with D unclear. CDR3 length equals 13 residues. The V end lost 5 bases, the J end lost 1 base, and 8 bases lay between the germline ends. The germline V gene encodes CDR1 KGHSH and CDR2 LQKENI. The variable domain in full, completed from reference TRBV18 and TRBJ1-1, reads NAGVMQNPRHLVRRRGQEARLRCSPMKGHSHVYWYRQLPEEGLKFMVYLQKENIIDESGMPKERFSAEFPKEGPSILRIQQVVRGDSAAYFCASSAIWNTEAFFGQGTRLTVV.

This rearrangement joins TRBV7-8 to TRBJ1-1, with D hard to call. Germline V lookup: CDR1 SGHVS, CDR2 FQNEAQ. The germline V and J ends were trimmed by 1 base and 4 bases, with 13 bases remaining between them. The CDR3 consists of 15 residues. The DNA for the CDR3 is TGTGCCAGCAGCTTAGAGCTCGCGTTGGCCACTGAAGCTTTCTTT. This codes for CASSLELALATEAFF.

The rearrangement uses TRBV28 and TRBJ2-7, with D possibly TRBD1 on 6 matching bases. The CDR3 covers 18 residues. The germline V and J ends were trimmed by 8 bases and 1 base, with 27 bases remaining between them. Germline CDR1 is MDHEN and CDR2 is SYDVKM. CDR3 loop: CASWATGGYTPGSYEQYF. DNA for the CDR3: TGTGCCAGCTGGGCGACAGGAGGCTATACCCCTGGGTCCTACGAGCAGTACTTC.

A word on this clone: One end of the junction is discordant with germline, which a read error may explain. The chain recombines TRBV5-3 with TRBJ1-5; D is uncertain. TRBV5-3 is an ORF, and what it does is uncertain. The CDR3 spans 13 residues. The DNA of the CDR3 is TGTGCCAGCAGCTTCGATGTTGCTCAGCCCCAGCATTTT. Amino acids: CASSFDVAQPQHF.

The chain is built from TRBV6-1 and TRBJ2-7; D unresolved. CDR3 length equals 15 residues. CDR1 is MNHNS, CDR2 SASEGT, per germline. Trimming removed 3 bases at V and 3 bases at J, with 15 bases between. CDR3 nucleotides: TGTGCCAGCAGTGATGTCCCGTCGGGCGACTACGAGCAGTACTTC. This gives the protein CASSDVPSGDYEQYF.

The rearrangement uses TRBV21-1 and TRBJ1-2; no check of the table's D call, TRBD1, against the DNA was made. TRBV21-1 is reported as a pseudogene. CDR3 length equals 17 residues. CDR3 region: CASSKVRTGSDLYGYTF. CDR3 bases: TGTGCCAGCAGCAAAGTGAGGACAGGGTCCGACCTCTATGGCTACACCTTC.